The rows below give T cell receptor beta chains drawn from one sample of a study of T cell changes during pregnancy in multiple sclerosis. Here immunoSEQ multiplex PCR was the method, and the copy in TCRdb shows in-frame clones only, minus some. The sample yields about 100,000 clones, about nine tenths seen once. This material consisted of peripheral blood, taken in the second trimester of pregnancy. The receptors were sampled from a female donor with multiple sclerosis, enrolled in a pregnancy study. The conserved cysteine and the conserved F or W are not part of the CDR3 here.

J,V,CDR3
TRBJ1-2,TRBV5-1,ASNYDTGSYGYT
TRBJ2-6,TRBV5-1,ASSLAGSGANVLT
TRBJ2-3,TRBV19,ASSSSIQVAGTQY
TRBJ1-2,TRBV7-9,ASSHMNGNYGYT
TRBJ2-1,TRBV9,ASSVGTGGVVNEQF
TRBJ2-7,TRBV5-1,ASSLSGGEQY
TRBJ2-1,TRBV6-1,ASCQMGLAYNEQF
TRBJ2-7,TRBV6-5,ASRPRGYEQY
TRBJ1-2,TRBV7-8,ASSLGVVGYT
TRBJ1-5,TRBV6-6,ASSGGTASNQPQH
TRBJ2-1,TRBV29-1,SVVGLARAYNEQF
TRBJ1-1,TRBV15,ATSRDRALEAF
TRBJ2-7,TRBV7-2,ASSSSGAGIPSYEQY
TRBJ2-3,TRBV25-1,ASSEWGLADTDTQY
TRBJ2-7,TRBV4-2,ASSQDVVGTGGYEQY
TRBJ2-1,TRBV6-1,ASSELAGGPYNEQF
TRBJ1-2,TRBV29-1,SARWTGGSGYT
TRBJ2-1,TRBV29-1,SVVNRGSNEQF
TRBJ1-3,TRBV19,ASSIFRDDSGNTIY
TRBJ2-1,TRBV30,AWSPGGGKQF
TRBJ2-2,TRBV7-7,ASSSPSSGELF
TRBJ2-1,TRBV6-6,ASSYWTEPPYNEQF
TRBJ2-3,TRBV6-5,ASSYLHLGGPDTQY
TRBJ1-4,TRBV28,ASSPGTGNLRAATNEKLF
TRBJ1-1,TRBV19,ASRSPRGEAF
TRBJ1-3,TRBV10-3,AIRDRYSGNTIY
TRBJ1-1,TRBV27,ASSFGQGVTEAF
TRBJ2-1,TRBV15,ATSRDGTSGLDEQF
TRBJ2-3,TRBV2,ASSDLGGLAPESQY
TRBJ1-5,TRBV5-5,ASRDTGGSGQPQH
TRBJ2-1,TRBV30,ACSLVLGPGEQF
TRBJ2-3,TRBV4-1,ASSQATGVDTQY
TRBJ1-2,TRBV10-3,AISESLDSYGYT
TRBJ2-1,TRBV5-1,ASSLARQGPRTLGNEQF